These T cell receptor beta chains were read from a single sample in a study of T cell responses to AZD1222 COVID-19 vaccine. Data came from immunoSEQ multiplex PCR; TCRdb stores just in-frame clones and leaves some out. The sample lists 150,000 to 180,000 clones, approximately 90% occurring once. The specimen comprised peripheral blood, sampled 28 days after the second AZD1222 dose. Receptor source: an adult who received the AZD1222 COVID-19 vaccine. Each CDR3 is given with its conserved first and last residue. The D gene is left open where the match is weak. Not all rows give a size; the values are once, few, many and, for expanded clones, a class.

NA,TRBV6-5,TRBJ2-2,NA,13,TGTGCCAGCAGTTATAGAGGGACCGGGGAGCTGTTTTTT,CASSYRGTGELFF
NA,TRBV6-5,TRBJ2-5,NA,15,TGTGCCAGCAAAATCCTCTCGATTTGGCAAGAGACCCAGTACTTC,CASKILSIWQETQYF
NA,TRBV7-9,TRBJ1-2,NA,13,TGTGCCAGCAGCTTCAAGGAACTAGATGGCTACACCTTC,CASSFKELDGYTF
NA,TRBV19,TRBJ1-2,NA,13,TGTGCCAGTAGCCCCTTACTAGGGTATGGCTACACCTTC,CASSPLLGYGYTF
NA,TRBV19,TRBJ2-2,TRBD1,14,TGTGCCAGTAGTCGGACAGGGGGCACCGGGGAGCTGTTTTTT,CASSRTGGTGELFF
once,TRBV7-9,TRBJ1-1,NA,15,TGTGCCAGCAGCCTCCTAATCGGGGAAGGCTCTGAAGCTTTCTTT,CASSLLIGEGSEAFF
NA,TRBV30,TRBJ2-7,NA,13,TGTGCCTGGAGTCCCCTTTTGGGCGGCGAGCAGTACTTC,CAWSPLLGGEQYF
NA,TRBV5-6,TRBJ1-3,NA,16,TGTGCCAGCAGCTTCTACCGAGGGAATCCTGGAAACACCATATATTTT,CASSFYRGNPGNTIYF
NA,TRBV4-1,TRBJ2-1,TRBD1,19,TGCGCCAGCAGCCAAGATTGGACAGGGCTGCGTGTTCGCTACAATGAGCAGTTCTTC,CASSQDWTGLRVRYNEQFF
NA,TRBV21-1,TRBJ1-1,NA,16,TGTGCCAGCAGGCAGGGTCGATCCTTTATGAACACTGAAGCTTTCTTT,CASRQGRSFMNTEAFF
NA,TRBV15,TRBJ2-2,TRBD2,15,TGTGCCACCAGCAGCCCAGGACTAGCGTCCGGGGAGCTGTTTTTT,CATSSPGLASGELFF
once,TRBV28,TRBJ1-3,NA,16,TGTGCGACCAGCCCAGAGGTTGGGGCATATGGAAACACCATATATTTT,CATSPEVGAYGNTIYF
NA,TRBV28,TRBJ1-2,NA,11,TGTGCCAGCGAGTCGCGGGATGGCTACACCTTC,CASESRDGYTF
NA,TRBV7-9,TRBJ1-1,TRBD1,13,TGTGCCAGTCGTACAGGGGGCAGGACTGAAGCTTTCTTT,CASRTGGRTEAFF
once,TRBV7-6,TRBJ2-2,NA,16,TGTGCCGCATACCCGCTAGCGTTCGGGTTGACCGGGGAGCTGTTTTTT,CAAYPLAFGLTGELFF
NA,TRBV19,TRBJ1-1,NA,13,TGTGCCAGTAGAAAACCGGAGACTCGCGGCGCTTTCTTT,CASRKPETRGAFF
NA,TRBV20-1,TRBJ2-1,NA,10,TGCAGTGCGGACTCCACTGAGCAGTTCTTC,CSADSTEQFF
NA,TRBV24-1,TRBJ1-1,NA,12,TGTGCCACCAGTGATTGGTCGGGTGAAGCTTTCTTT,CATSDWSGEAFF
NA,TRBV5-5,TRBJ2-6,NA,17,TGTGCCAGCAGCTTGGCCAGTTATGTCTCTGGGGCCAACGTCCTGACTTTC,CASSLASYVSGANVLTF
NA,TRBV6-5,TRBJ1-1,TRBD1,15,TGTGCCAGCAGTTTTGACAGGGGGAGTGGCACTGAAGCTTTCTTT,CASSFDRGSGTEAFF
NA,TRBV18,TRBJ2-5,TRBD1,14,TGTGCCAGCTCACCGACAGGGCGGCAAGAGACCCAGTACTTC,CASSPTGRQETQYF
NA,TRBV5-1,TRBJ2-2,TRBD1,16,TGCGCCAGCAGCCCGGGGACAGGGGGCCTCACCGGGGAGCTGTTTTTT,CASSPGTGGLTGELFF
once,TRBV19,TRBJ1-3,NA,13,TGTGCCAGTAGGGGGATCTCTGGAAACACCATATATTTT,CASRGISGNTIYF
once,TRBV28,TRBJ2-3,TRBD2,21,TGTGCCAGCAGTTTACCCCTCGAGGGGTGGCTAGCGGGGTCCCAAGCAGATACGCAGTATTTT,CASSLPLEGWLAGSQADTQYF
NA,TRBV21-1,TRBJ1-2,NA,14,TGTGCCAGCAGCGCCAAAGACTCTCACCGAGGCTACACCTTC,CASSAKDSHRGYTF
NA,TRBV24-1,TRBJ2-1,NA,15,TGTGCCACCAGTGACCCCCTTTATACTAGCAATGAGCAGTTCTTC,CATSDPLYTSNEQFF
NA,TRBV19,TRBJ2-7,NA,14,TGTGCCAGTAGTACGGAGGGGGACGACTACGAGCAGTACTTC,CASSTEGDDYEQYF
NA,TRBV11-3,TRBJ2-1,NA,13,TGTGCCAGCAGCTTAGGACGTTACAATGAGCAGTTCTTC,CASSLGRYNEQFF
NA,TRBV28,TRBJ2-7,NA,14,TGTGCCAGCAGTTTACCAGCAGCTTACTACGAGCAGTACTTC,CASSLPAAYYEQYF
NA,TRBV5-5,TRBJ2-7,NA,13,TGTGCCAGCAGCCCCCCCTTCTCCTACGAGCAGTACTTC,CASSPPFSYEQYF
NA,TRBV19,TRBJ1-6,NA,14,TGTGCCAGTAGTACCTACAGCCTTGGATCACCCCTCCACTTT,CASSTYSLGSPLHF
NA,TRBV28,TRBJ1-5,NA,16,TGTGCCAGCAGTTCGCCCACCGGGTGGGGCAATCAGCCCCAGCATTTT,CASSSPTGWGNQPQHF
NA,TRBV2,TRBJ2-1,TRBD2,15,TGTGCCAGCAGCTACACTAGCGGGAGTAACAATGAGCAGTTCTTC,CASSYTSGSNNEQFF
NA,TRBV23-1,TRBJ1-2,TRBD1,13,TGCGCCAGCACCGGACAGGGGAGCTATGGCTACACCTTC,CASTGQGSYGYTF
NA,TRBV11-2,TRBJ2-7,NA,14,TGTGCCAGCAGCTCGGCGTTTGGGTCCTACGAGCAGTACTTC,CASSSAFGSYEQYF
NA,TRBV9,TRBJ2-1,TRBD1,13,TGTGCCAGCGGGACAGGGAGATACAATGAGCAGTTCTTC,CASGTGRYNEQFF
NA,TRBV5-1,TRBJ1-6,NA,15,TGCGCCAGCAGCTTGGCGGGTAAAGGGAATTCACCCCTCCACTTT,CASSLAGKGNSPLHF
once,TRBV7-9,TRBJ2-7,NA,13,TGTGCCAGCAGGCCTAGGGGGTCGGACGAGCAGTACTTC,CASRPRGSDEQYF
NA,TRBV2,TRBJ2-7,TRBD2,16,TGTGCCAGCAGAGGACTAGCGGGGACCTTCTCCTACGAGCAGTACTTC,CASRGLAGTFSYEQYF
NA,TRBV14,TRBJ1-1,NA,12,TGTGCCAGCAGTGACAGATACACTGAAGCTTTCTTT,CASSDRYTEAFF
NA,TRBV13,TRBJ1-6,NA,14,TGTGCCAGCAGCTCCGGTTCCTATAATTCACCCCTCCACTTT,CASSSGSYNSPLHF
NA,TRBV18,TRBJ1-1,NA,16,TGTGCCAGCTCACCATTTCTAGCACGGGGTGCGAGTGAAGCTTTCTTT,CASSPFLARGASEAFF
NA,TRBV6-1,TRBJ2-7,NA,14,TGTGCCAGCAGTCCACAGGGCTGGGGCTACGAGCAGTACTTC,CASSPQGWGYEQYF